Listed here are 25 T cell receptor beta chains from one sample, sequenced in a study of cytomegalovirus exposure and HLA in healthy donors. The PCR contained 60 Vbeta and 13 Jbeta primers. Generated by immunoSEQ multiplex PCR, the TCRdb table keeps only in-frame clones and is missing some. The sample lists approximately 37,000 clones, approximately 79% seen once, with roughly a tenth in the top ten. Sequenced material: PBMCs. The receptors come from a woman aged 18-35 years in good health and CMV-seropositive.

This chain connects TRBV6-4 to TRBJ2-3; 8 bases map to TRBD2. CDR3 length: 14 residues. Germline V gives CDR1 MRHNA, CDR2 SNTAGT. Trimming removed 3 bases from V and 1 base from J; junction bases left unmatched: 0. In DNA, the CDR3 is TGTGCCAGCAGTGAGCGGGGGGGCACAGATACGCAGTATTTT. It encodes CASSERGGTDTQYF.

The chain links TRBV5-4 to TRBJ2-5, with D maybe TRBD2 (5 bases). The V end was cut by 0 bases, the J end by 5 bases, with 23 bases between. CDR3 length: 18 residues. Germline loops: CDR1 SGHNT, CDR2 YYREEE (reference sequence). CDR3 DNA sequence: TGTGCCAGCAGCTTGGCCCCTCCCCCTCTAGTAGACTACGAGACCCAGTACTTC. Encoded protein: CASSLAPPPLVDYETQYF. The full variable domain, rest sourced from reference TRBV5-4 and TRBJ2-5, is ETGVTQSPTHLIKTRGQQVTLRCSSQSGHNTVSWYQQALGQGPQFIFQYYREEENGRGNFPPRFSGLQFPNYSSELNVNALELDDSALYLCASSLAPPPLVDYETQYFGPGTRLLVL.

This clone was observed a few times. The CDR3 bases are TGTGCCAGCAGTTCACACAGGGGAGAGACCCAGTACTTC. Its translation is CASSSHRGETQYF. The chain links TRBV6-4 to TRBJ2-5; TRBD1 matches at 7 bases. With V trimmed by 5 bases and J by 4 bases, 4 bases remained unmatched. CDR3 size: 13 residues. Germline V lookup: CDR1 MRHNA, CDR2 SNTAGT.

By proportion, this clone is large. V and J are TRBV5-1 and TRBJ2-3; a weak D match, TRBD2 (6 bases). There are 14 residues in the CDR3. Germline lookup yields CDR1 SGHRS and CDR2 YFSETQ. The V end lost 2 bases, the J end lost 5 bases, and 12 bases lay between the germline ends. The CDR3 DNA reads as TGCGCCAGCAGCTTAGGCGGGATAAGAGATACGCAGTATTTT. This gives the protein CASSLGGIRDTQYF. The complete variable domain, with remaining parts taken from reference TRBV5-1 and TRBJ2-3, reads KAGVTQTPRYLIKTRGQQVTLSCSPISGHRSVSWYQQTPGQGLQFLFEYFSETQRNKGNFPGRFSGRQFSNSRSEMNVSTLELGDSALYLCASSLGGIRDTQYFGPGTRLTVL.

The rearrangement joins TRBV5-1 to TRBJ2-1; 10 bases are shared with TRBD2. The J segment lost 5 bases and the V segment lost 4 bases, leaving 6 bases of the junction unmatched. The CDR3 has 15 residues. Germline lookup yields CDR1 SGHRS and CDR2 YFSETQ. The CDR3 is CASSVSGGGHNEQFF. The CDR3 DNA reads as TGCGCCAGCAGCGTGAGCGGGGGGGGGCACAATGAGCAGTTCTTC.

V gene TRBV5-1 combines with J gene TRBJ2-3, with TRBD2 identical over 10 bases. From germline, CDR1 is SGHRS and CDR2 YFSETQ. The CDR3 runs to 16 residues. Trimming at V came to 2 bases and at J to 6 bases, leaving 9 bases not matched to a gene. CDR3 amino acids: CASSFIPAGGQDTQYF. In DNA, the CDR3 is TGCGCCAGCAGCTTTATCCCAGCGGGGGGGCAGGATACGCAGTATTTT.

This clone was observed a handful of times. The V and J genes are TRBV6-6 and TRBJ2-7, with 8 bases matching TRBD2. Per germline, CDR1 MNHNY and CDR2 SVGAGI (reference sequence). This CDR3 contains 14 residues. V shed 5 bases, J shed 2 bases, and the junction held 5 bases outside the gene matches. Here the CDR3 reads CASSDGGGAYEQYF. DNA of the CDR3: TGTGCCAGCAGTGACGGGGGGGGAGCCTACGAGCAGTACTTC.

The rearrangement uses TRBV21-1 and TRBJ2-7; no DNA check was done on the table's D call, TRBD2. TRBV21-1 is a known pseudogene. This CDR3 spans 14 amino acids. The CDR3, as DNA: TGTGCCAGCAGCAAATGGCTAGCGGGGTACGAGCAGTACTTC. Protein: CASSKWLAGYEQYF.

This clone appeared a few times. V gene TRBV5-8 combines with J gene TRBJ2-7; possibly TRBD1 for D (6 bases). V shed 4 bases and J shed 0 bases, with 20 bases lying between them. The CDR3 spans 17 residues. The germline CDR1 and CDR2 sequences are SGHTS and YDEGEE. The DNA of the CDR3 is TGTGCCAGCAGCGATAACAGGGTCCGTCCCAACTCCTACGAGCAGTACTTC. Translating it yields CASSDNRVRPNSYEQYF. The full variable domain, completed using reference TRBV5-8 and TRBJ2-7, is EAGVTQSPTHLIKTRGQQATLRCSPISGHTSVYWYQQALGLGLQFLLWYDEGEERNRGNFPPRFSGRQFPNYSSELNVNALELEDSALYLCASSDNRVRPNSYEQYFGPGTRLTVT.

This sequence joins TRBV18 and TRBJ2-4; 9 bases align to TRBD1. The V and J ends lost 6 bases and 4 bases, in that order; junction bases with no gene match: 4. The CDR3 is 14 amino acids. CDR1 is KGHSH, CDR2 LQKENI, per germline. As DNA, the CDR3 is TGTGCCAGCTCGCCGGGACAGGGAAAAAACATTCAGTACTTC. Amino acids: CASSPGQGKNIQYF.

V is TRBV13 and J is TRBJ2-7, with D perhaps TRBD2 (6 bases). This CDR3 is 15 amino acids long. V was clipped by 3 bases and J by 0 bases, with 12 bases between them. CDR1 is PRHDT and CDR2 is FYEKMQ in the germline V gene (reference sequence). The CDR3 region has the DNA TGTGCCAGCAGCTTCTTAGGCGGGAACTCCTACGAGCAGTACTTC. It yields the protein CASSFLGGNSYEQYF.

The chain uses TRBV5-1 and TRBJ2-7, with 9 bases lining up with TRBD1. Germline trimming cut 2 bases from V and 7 bases from J; bases unmatched to any gene: 7. Per germline, CDR1 SGHRS and CDR2 YFSETQ. The CDR3 is 14 residues long. The CDR3 nucleotides read TGCGCCAGCAGCTTCCGGGACAGGGCAGGGGAGCAGTACTTC. This translates into CASSFRDRAGEQYF.

This sequence joins TRBV7-3 and TRBJ2-3; 9 bases agree with TRBD1. The CDR3 consists of 15 residues. The ends lost 5 bases at V and 4 bases at J; junction bases unmatched: 7. CDR1 SGHTA and CDR2 FQGTGA come from the germline V gene. The CDR3 is CASSATGTGSDTQYF. As DNA, the CDR3 is TGTGCCAGCAGCGCAACCGGGACAGGGTCAGATACGCAGTATTTT.

This chain connects TRBV5-1 to TRBJ2-7; 11 bases line up with TRBD2. The V and J ends lost 4 bases and 3 bases, in that order; junction bases with no gene match: 3. CDR3 size: 14 residues. CDR1 is SGHRS, CDR2 YFSETQ, per germline. CDR3 in DNA: TGCGCCAGCAGCGCCACTAGCGGGAGCTACGAGCAGTACTTC. It specifies CASSATSGSYEQYF.

This chain uses TRBV13 with TRBJ2-7, with TRBD1 matching 9 bases. This CDR3 contains 15 residues. CDR1 PRHDT and CDR2 FYEKMQ come from the germline V gene (reference sequence). Germline trimming cut 2 bases from V and 4 bases from J; bases unmatched to any gene: 6. CDR3 DNA: TGTGCCAGCAGCTTAACCGGGACAGGGTTTTACGAGCAGTACTTC. Its translation: CASSLTGTGFYEQYF.

The chain has TRBV7-9 and TRBJ2-5; TRBD2 might be the D (6 bases). CDR3 length equals 12 residues. The germline CDR1 and CDR2 sequences are SEHNR and FQNEAQ (reference sequence). V gave up 5 bases and J gave up 8 bases, with 12 bases separating them. The CDR3 DNA follows: TGTGCCAGCAGCCGGGAGAGTGGAACCCAGTACTTC. Encoded protein: CASSRESGTQYF.

This rearrangement joins TRBV6-5 to TRBJ2-7, with 8 positions matching TRBD2. This CDR3 is built from 14 residues. Unmatched junction bases numbered 11, after V lost 6 bases and J lost 7 bases. Germline loops: CDR1 MNHEY, CDR2 SVGAGI. CDR3 loop: CASRLAGRAREQYF. CDR3 coding DNA: TGTGCCAGCAGGCTAGCGGGTAGAGCTAGGGAGCAGTACTTC.

The chain uses TRBV6-4 and TRBJ2-1; 7 bases are a match to TRBD2. The J segment lost 10 bases and the V segment lost 2 bases, leaving 8 bases of the junction unmatched. CDR3 length: 14 residues. Per germline, CDR1 MRHNA and CDR2 SNTAGT. CDR3 nucleotides: TGTGCCAGCAGTGACGCCCTCGGGACTACCGAGCAGTTCTTC. Its translation is CASSDALGTTEQFF.

V and J are TRBV9 and TRBJ2-5, with D uncertain. The CDR3 runs to 14 residues. Germline V gene lookup returns CDR1 SGDLS and CDR2 YYNGEE. V was pared by 0 bases and J by 4 bases, with 10 bases between. CDR3 protein: CASSVAGSPETQYF. DNA of the CDR3: TGTGCCAGCAGCGTAGCCGGGTCCCCAGAGACCCAGTACTTC.

This clone was seen only a few times. The CDR3 DNA reads TGTGCCAGCTCAAGAGCGGGACAGGGTACCGATGAGCAGTTCTTC. Translating it yields CASSRAGQGTDEQFF. The rearrangement uses TRBV18 and TRBJ2-1, with 9 bases aligning to TRBD1. This CDR3 is built from 15 residues. V was clipped by 5 bases and J by 8 bases; unmatched bases: 10. Per the germline V gene, CDR1 is KGHSH and CDR2 is LQKENI.

The rearrangement links TRBV13 to TRBJ1-4; D uncertain. The germline V gene has CDR1 PRHDT and CDR2 FYEKMQ (reference sequence). The V and J ends lost 5 bases and 0 bases respectively, with 10 bases between them. The CDR3 covers 15 residues. CDR3 protein: CASSDTDATNEKLFF. In DNA, the CDR3 is TGTGCCAGCAGCGATACAGATGCAACTAATGAAAAACTGTTTTTT.

V is TRBV2 and J is TRBJ2-1, with D possibly TRBD1 on 6 matching bases. Looked up from germline, CDR1 is SNHLY and CDR2 is FYNNEI. V was pared by 6 bases and J by 3 bases, with 15 bases between. The CDR3 runs 15 residues. The CDR3 region has the DNA TGTGCCAGCAGCCTGGGCGTCAGGGGCTACAATGAGCAGTTCTTC. The encoded protein is CASSLGVRGYNEQFF.

The chain joins TRBV7-8 to TRBJ2-7, with D maybe TRBD1 (5 bases). V lost 1 base and J 0 bases, leaving 13 bases between the germline ends. The CDR3 runs 16 residues. Germline V gives CDR1 SGHVS, CDR2 FQNEAQ. CDR3 in DNA: TGTGCCAGCAGCTTAGTCGGCAGGGCCAGCTCCTACGAGCAGTACTTC. Translation gives CASSLVGRASSYEQYF.

In DNA form, the CDR3 reads TGTGCCAGTAGCGACTCTGACTACGAGCAGTACTTC. This sequence encodes CASSDSDYEQYF. The rearrangement joins TRBV19 to TRBJ2-5; no reliable D call. The end of the DNA is better explained by TRBJ2-7, so the J call may be wrong. CDR3 size: 12 residues. Germline-derived CDR1 and CDR2 are LNHDA and SQIVND (reference sequence).

The chain has TRBV30 and TRBJ2-5; D is undetermined. The germline CDR1 and CDR2 sequences are GTSNPN and SVGIG (reference sequence). The CDR3 totals 14 residues. V lost 3 bases, J lost 1 base, and 12 bases lay in between. The CDR3 reads CAWSRLDGQETQYF. The CDR3 coding sequence is TGTGCCTGGAGCCGACTCGACGGCCAAGAGACCCAGTACTTC.